This T cell receptor (beta chain) was obtained from a study of cytomegalovirus exposure and HLA in healthy donors. This clone was seen a single time. Its antigen is undetermined. Separation from the 666-subject first cohort characterized the approximately 120-subject validation cohort, to which the donors belonged. CDR1 is KGHSH and CDR2 is LQKENI in the germline V gene. Trimming removed 0 bases from V and 1 base from J; junction bases left unmatched: 4. This CDR3 contains 16 residues. The study, taken as a whole, reports: Rarity characterized most TCR sequences, yet some public TCRs appeared in many donors. Specificity for CMV antigens was confirmed in vitro for a few of the CMV-associated chains.

TCRdb keeps only in-frame clones here, not all; method: immunoSEQ multiplex PCR. Counted here are roughly 100,000 clones, about 88% occurring once; the ten biggest clones make up over 3%. This TCR was sampled from a woman aged 18-30 years in good health and CMV-seropositive. The sample was PBMCs. The chain has TRBV18 and TRBJ2-7; 9 bases map to TRBD1. The CDR3 coding sequence is TGTGCCAGCTCACCACCCGACAGGGGGGTATCCTACGAGCAGTACTTC. Its protein is CASSPPDRGVSYEQYF.